This TCR beta chain comes out of a study of T cell repertoires in cytomegalovirus infection. As to this clonotype: What it binds is unknown.

A single record per CDR3 protein comes from TCRdb applying MiXCR to the reads. The sample shows 750,000 to 950,000 distinct CDR3 sequences, about 28% of them seen only once. Trimming shortened V by 4 bases and J by 0 bases, and 6 bases separated the two germline ends. The CDR3 consists of 15 residues. CDR1 and CDR2 from the germline V gene are KGHDR and SFDVKD. Whole-study results and caveats: Dominant in the ex vivo response were TCR beta clonotypes restricted by HLA-C and specific for CMV. Summed public TCR beta family frequency identified CMV carriers bearing the relevant HLA.

The sample was cultured CD8+ T cells from PBMCs, taken from culture after CMV antigen stimulation. The chain employs TRBV24-1 and TRBJ2-6, with D uncertain. This TCR was sampled from a human donor in good health (CMV status not recorded). Some clones in this sample may be carry-over from other donors' samples. CDR3 amino acids: CATSDTNSGANVLTF. Written as DNA, the CDR3 is TGTGCCACCAGTGACACCAACTCTGGGGCCAACGTCCTGACTTTC.